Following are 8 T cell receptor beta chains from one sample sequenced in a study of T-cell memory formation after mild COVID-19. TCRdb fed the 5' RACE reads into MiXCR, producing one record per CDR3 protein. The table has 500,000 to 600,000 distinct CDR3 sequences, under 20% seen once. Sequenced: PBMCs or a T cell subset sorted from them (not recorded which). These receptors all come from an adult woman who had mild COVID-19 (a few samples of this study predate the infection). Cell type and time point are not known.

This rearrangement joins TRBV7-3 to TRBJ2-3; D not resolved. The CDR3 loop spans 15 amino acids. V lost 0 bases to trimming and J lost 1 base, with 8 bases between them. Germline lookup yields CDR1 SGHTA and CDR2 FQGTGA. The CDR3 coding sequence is TGTGCCAGCAGCTTAACGTCGTTCGGCACAGATACGCAGTATTTT. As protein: CASSLTSFGTDTQYF.

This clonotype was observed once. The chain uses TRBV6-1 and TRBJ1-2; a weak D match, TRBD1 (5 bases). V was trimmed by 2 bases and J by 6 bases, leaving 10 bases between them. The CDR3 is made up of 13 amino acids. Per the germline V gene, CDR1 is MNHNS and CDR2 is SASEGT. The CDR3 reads CASSERQQNGYTF. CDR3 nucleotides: TGTGCCAGCAGTGAAAGACAGCAAAATGGCTACACCTTC.

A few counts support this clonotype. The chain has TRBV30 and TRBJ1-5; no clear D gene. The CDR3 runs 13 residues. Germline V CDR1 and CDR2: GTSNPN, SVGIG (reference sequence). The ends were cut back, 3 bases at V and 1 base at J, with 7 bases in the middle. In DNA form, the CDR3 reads TGTGCCTGGAGCCGACAAAGCAATCAGCCCCAGCATTTT. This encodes CAWSRQSNQPQHF. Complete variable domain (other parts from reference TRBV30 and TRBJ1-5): SQTIHQWPATLVQPVGSPLSLECTVEGTSNPNLYWYRQAAGRGLQLLFYSVGIGQISSEVPQNLSASRPQDRQFILSSKKLLLSDSGFYLCAWSRQSNQPQHFGDGTRLSIL.

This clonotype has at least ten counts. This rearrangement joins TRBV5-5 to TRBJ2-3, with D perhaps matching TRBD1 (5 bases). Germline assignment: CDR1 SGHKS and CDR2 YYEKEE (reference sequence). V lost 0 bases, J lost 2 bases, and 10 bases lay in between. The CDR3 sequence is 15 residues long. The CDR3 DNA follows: TGTGCCAGCAGCTTGGAAGGGGATGACACAGATACGCAGTATTTT. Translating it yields CASSLEGDDTDTQYF. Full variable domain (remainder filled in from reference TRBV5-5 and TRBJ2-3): DAGVTQSPTHLIKTRGQQVTLRCSPISGHKSVSWYQQVLGQGPQFIFQYYEKEERGRGNFPDRFSARQFPNYSSELNVNALLLGDSALYLCASSLEGDDTDTQYFGPGTRLTVL.

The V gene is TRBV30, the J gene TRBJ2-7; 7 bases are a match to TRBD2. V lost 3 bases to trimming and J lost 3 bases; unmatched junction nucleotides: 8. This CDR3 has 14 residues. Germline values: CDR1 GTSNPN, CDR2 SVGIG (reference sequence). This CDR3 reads CAWRVPGGFYEQYF. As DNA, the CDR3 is TGTGCCTGGAGGGTACCGGGGGGTTTCTACGAGCAGTACTTC.

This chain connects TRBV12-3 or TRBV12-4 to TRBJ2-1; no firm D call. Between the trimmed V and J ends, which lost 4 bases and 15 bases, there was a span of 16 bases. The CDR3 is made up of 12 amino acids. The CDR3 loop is CASSWGERAGFF. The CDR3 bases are TGTGCCAGCAGTTGGGGTGAGCGCGCCGGGTTCTTC.

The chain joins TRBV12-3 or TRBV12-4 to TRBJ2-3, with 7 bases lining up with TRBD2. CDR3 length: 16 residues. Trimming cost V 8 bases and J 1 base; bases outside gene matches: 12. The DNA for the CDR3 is TGTGCCAGCGGAATTTGGGTAGCGGGCCGCACAGATACGCAGTATTTT. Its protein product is CASGIWVAGRTDTQYF.

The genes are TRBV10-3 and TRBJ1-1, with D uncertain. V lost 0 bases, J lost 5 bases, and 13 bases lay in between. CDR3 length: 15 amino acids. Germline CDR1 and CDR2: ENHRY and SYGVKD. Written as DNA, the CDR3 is TGTGCCATCAGTGAGTCGACCGGGGAGCGTACTGAAGCTTTCTTT. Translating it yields CAISESTGERTEAFF.